Presented here are 29 T cell receptor beta chains from one specimen sequenced in a study of T cells expressing NK-cell markers. TCRdb reanalyzed the 5' RACE reads and collapses them to one entry per CDR3 protein, without DNA. This sample's table reports 350,000 to 400,000 distinct CDR3 sequences. The specimen sequenced was blood T cells: a sorted CD56 or NKG2C T cell subset, CD4+ or CD8+ T cells, or bulk PBMC T cells (not recorded which). The receptor set was obtained from a woman in her 50s in good health.

The chain has TRBV6-4 and TRBJ1-1; with no DNA, the TCRdb D assignment of TRBD1 cannot be verified. Per germline, CDR1 MRHNA and CDR2 SNTAGT. CDR3 length: 14 residues. CDR3 region: CASRGVGIFTEAFF.

CDR3 region: CSARDEGQLVSYNEQFF. V is TRBV20-1 and J is TRBJ2-1; TCRdb's assignment of TRBD1 cannot be checked, as there is no DNA. Germline V gives CDR1 DFQATT, CDR2 SNEGSKA (reference sequence). CDR3 size: 17 residues.

This sequence joins TRBV5-6 and TRBJ2-5. This CDR3 has 15 amino acids. Germline loops: CDR1 SGHDT, CDR2 YYEEEE. Here the CDR3 reads CASSLILEAAETQYF.

The V gene is TRBV6-4, the J gene TRBJ1-1; TCRdb's D call of TRBD1 is untestable without DNA. In germline, CDR1 is MRHNA, CDR2 SNTAGT. The CDR3 length is 14 residues. CDR3 residues: CASSETGRNTEAFF.

The chain employs TRBV6-2 or TRBV6-3 and TRBJ1-1; TCRdb's D gene call, TRBD1, goes unchecked for lack of DNA. This CDR3 has 14 amino acids. The germline V gene has CDR1 MNHEY and CDR2 SVGEGT. CDR3 loop: CASSYWGLGTEAFF.

The rearrangement uses TRBV4-1 and TRBJ2-3; TCRdb names TRBD2, which stays unverified in the absence of DNA. Per the germline V gene, CDR1 is MGHRA and CDR2 is YSYEKL. The CDR3 is 15 amino acids. The CDR3 sequence is CASSQVGGSPSGQYF.

The chain links TRBV24-1 to TRBJ2-3. This CDR3 is built from 12 residues. Germline CDR1 KGHDR, CDR2 SFDVKD. The CDR3 loop is CATSTDRDTQYF.

The J gene is TRBJ2-1, the V gene TRBV6-4; TCRdb reports TRBD2, a call that lacks DNA to check it against. The CDR3 contains 15 residues. The germline V gene encodes CDR1 MRHNA and CDR2 SNTAGT. The CDR3 spells CASSDGGREISEQFF.

This sequence joins TRBV27 and TRBJ2-5. The CDR3 is 14 residues long. From germline, CDR1 is MNHEY and CDR2 SMNVEV (reference sequence). Here the CDR3 reads CASSRPDEKETQYF.

V usage is TRBV30 and J usage is TRBJ2-1. Germline values: CDR1 GTSNPN, CDR2 SVGIG (reference sequence). This CDR3 has 12 residues. CDR3 amino acids: CAWSVGSNEQFF.

This chain links TRBV7-2 with TRBJ1-2. The CDR3 is 15 amino acids. Germline V gene lookup returns CDR1 SGHTA and CDR2 FQGNSA. CDR3 sequence: CASSSQSVAIYGYTF. The whole variable domain, remainder taken from reference TRBV7-2 and TRBJ1-2, is GAGVSQSPSNKVTEKGKDVELRCDPISGHTALYWYRQSLGQGLEFLIYFQGNSAPDKSGLPSDRFSAERTGGSVSTLTIQRTQQEDSAVYLCASSSQSVAIYGYTFGSGTRLTVV.

Here the CDR3 reads CASSTSLGLYGYTF. The V gene is TRBV5-1, the J gene TRBJ1-2; no DNA is available, so the TRBD1 call from TCRdb remains unchecked. Germline V gene data show CDR1 as SGHRS and CDR2 as YFSETQ. The CDR3 runs to 14 residues.

The chain couples TRBV7-2 to TRBJ2-1; without DNA, the TCRdb call of TRBD2 cannot be checked. The V gene's germline CDR1 is SGHTA and CDR2 FQGNSA. The CDR3 is 16 residues long. CDR3 sequence reads: CASSWAGLVSYNEQFF.

The chain carries TRBV15 and TRBJ1-5; TCRdb gives TRBD1 as the D gene, but with no DNA this cannot be confirmed. Germline V gives CDR1 LNHNV, CDR2 YYDKDF (reference sequence). The CDR3 runs to 18 residues. The CDR3 loop is CATSKTGTGDLGNQPQHF.

The chain has TRBV12-3 or TRBV12-4 and TRBJ2-1. This CDR3 has 13 amino acids. This chain's CDR3 is CASSLLGRHEQFF.

The chain uses TRBV19 and TRBJ2-1. This CDR3 spans 15 amino acids. Germline assignment: CDR1 LNHDA and CDR2 SQIVND (reference sequence). This chain's CDR3 is CASSPVAFSYNEQFF.

The rearrangement links TRBV6-1 to TRBJ1-5; TCRdb outputs TRBD1, but without DNA this stays unchecked. This CDR3 is 16 amino acids long. Per germline, CDR1 MNHNS and CDR2 SASEGT. The CDR3 reads CASSEVRRGGTQPQHF.

This sequence joins TRBV6-6 and TRBJ2-1; TCRdb calls TRBD2, which cannot be checked without DNA. The germline CDR1 and CDR2 sequences are MNHNY and SVGAGI (reference sequence). The CDR3 is 14 residues long. The CDR3 protein is CASSWGLRGYEQFF.

This chain connects TRBV6-1 to TRBJ2-3; TCRdb names TRBD2, which stays unverified in the absence of DNA. The CDR3 runs to 16 residues. Germline V gives CDR1 MNHNS, CDR2 SASEGT. The CDR3 sequence: CASSKLTSASTDTQYF.

The chain carries TRBV7-9 and TRBJ2-1; no DNA is available, so the TRBD1 call from TCRdb remains unchecked. The V gene's germline CDR1 is SEHNR and CDR2 FQNEAQ (reference sequence). The CDR3 is 13 amino acids. CDR3 sequence reads: CASSTTGDDEQFF.

This rearrangement joins TRBV7-2 to TRBJ2-7; with no DNA, the TCRdb D assignment of TRBD1 cannot be verified. CDR1 and CDR2 (germline): SGHTA, FQGNSA. This CDR3 spans 15 amino acids. The CDR3 loop is CASSLVGQSSYEQYF. Filled out from reference TRBV7-2 and TRBJ2-7, the complete variable domain reads GAGVSQSPSNKVTEKGKDVELRCDPISGHTALYWYRQSLGQGLEFLIYFQGNSAPDKSGLPSDRFSAERTGGSVSTLTIQRTQQEDSAVYLCASSLVGQSSYEQYFGPGTRLTVT.

The chain links TRBV9 to TRBJ2-3; absent DNA, TCRdb's TRBD2 call cannot be checked. Germline CDR1 SGDLS, CDR2 YYNGEE. CDR3 size: 16 residues. The CDR3 sequence: CASSAGTSGGADTQYF.

The J gene is TRBJ2-3, the V gene TRBV5-5; with no DNA, the TCRdb D assignment of TRBD2 cannot be verified. The CDR3 covers 14 residues. Germline V CDR1 and CDR2: SGHKS, YYEKEE (reference sequence). CDR3 sequence: CASSLGGFTDTQYF.

The CDR3 reads CASSPTFITGTMSDNEQFF. This chain joins TRBV7-9 and TRBJ2-1; the D call from TCRdb, TRBD2, cannot be confirmed without DNA. CDR3 length equals 19 residues. CDR1 is SEHNR, CDR2 FQNEAQ, per germline (reference sequence).

This chain uses TRBV6-5 with TRBJ2-1; TCRdb's assignment of TRBD2 cannot be checked, as there is no DNA. Germline V gene data show CDR1 as MNHEY and CDR2 as SVGAGI. The CDR3 totals 16 residues. The CDR3 here is CASSTPTSGKGNEQFF.

This sequence joins TRBV20-1 and TRBJ2-5; TCRdb indicates TRBD2, and absent DNA this call remains unverified. The germline CDR1 and CDR2 sequences are DFQATT and SNEGSKA (reference sequence). The CDR3 totals 17 residues. The CDR3 sequence: CSARSGLAGSYYGTQYF.

The gene calls are TRBV19 and TRBJ2-1. The CDR3 has 16 residues. CDR1 is LNHDA and CDR2 is SQIVND in the germline V gene (reference sequence). The chain's CDR3 is CASSIISGRSYNEQFF.

The rearrangement joins TRBV5-1 to TRBJ2-1; TCRdb lists TRBD2, though no DNA is available to test this call. The CDR3 has 15 amino acids. Per germline, CDR1 SGHRS and CDR2 YFSETQ. CDR3 loop: CASSVGLAMGNEQFF.

The gene calls are TRBV20-1 and TRBJ1-1. The CDR3 has 14 amino acids. The V gene's germline CDR1 is DFQATT and CDR2 SNEGSKA (reference sequence). CDR3 loop: CSAIRQGSDTEAFF.